What follows is one T cell receptor (beta chain) and its context. The antigen is unknown. Libraries were prepared by immunoSEQ multiplex PCR; TCRdb keeps only in-frame clonotypes and omits some of them. The sample includes more than 25,000 clones, roughly four fifths seen only once; the top ten take 3% to 4.5%. This sample stems from a study of lymphopenia after photon versus proton radiotherapy. V lost 1 base, J lost 9 bases, and 4 bases stayed unmatched. There are 14 residues in the CDR3. Germline loops: CDR1 SGHVS, CDR2 FQNEAQ. Whole-study results and caveats: Relative stability marked proton patients; photon patients lost diversity and naive cells. Oligoclonal CD8+ Temra expansion after nadir drove photon patients' diversity drop. In patients who died, overall survival fell as post-nadir TCR diversity dropped more.

The TCR comes from a woman aged 45-59 years with pancreatic cancer. The chain links TRBV7-8 to TRBJ2-1; 9 bases agree with TRBD1. The specimen comprised peripheral blood, sampled from a patient treated with photon-based radiotherapy. CDR3 coding DNA: TGTGCCAGCAGCTTAGGACAGGGGGGCGCTGAGCAGTTCTTC. This encodes CASSLGQGGAEQFF.